This TCR beta chain is drawn from a study of Ad26.COV2.S vaccination and SARS-CoV-2 variants. Sequenced by immunoSEQ multiplex PCR; TCRdb stores in-frame clones only, minus some. The data hold about 350,000 clones, with roughly 90% observed a single time. The CDR3 extends over 15 amino acids. Germline V gene lookup returns CDR1 SGHTA and CDR2 FQGNSA. Trimming removed 5 bases at V and 2 bases at J, with 15 bases between. The treatment: 19 received Ad26.COV2.S at low or high dose, single or two shots; 5 received placebo; per-sample allocation not given. Collection of samples fell on day 63 after the first vaccine or placebo injection. SARS-CoV-2 spike from the Wuhan strain was encoded by the vaccine, an Ad26 vector.

The genes are TRBV7-2 and TRBJ1-2; possible D gene TRBD1, 5 bases. The receptor comes from a person between 18 and 59 years old who received the Ad26.COV2.S COVID-19 vaccine or a placebo. The material sequenced was peripheral blood, taken in a trial of Ad26.COV2.S vaccine versus placebo. The CDR3 DNA sequence: TGTGCCAGCAGCCTCCGGGACCCAGGGAACTATGGCTACACCTTC. It is translated as CASSLRDPGNYGYTF.